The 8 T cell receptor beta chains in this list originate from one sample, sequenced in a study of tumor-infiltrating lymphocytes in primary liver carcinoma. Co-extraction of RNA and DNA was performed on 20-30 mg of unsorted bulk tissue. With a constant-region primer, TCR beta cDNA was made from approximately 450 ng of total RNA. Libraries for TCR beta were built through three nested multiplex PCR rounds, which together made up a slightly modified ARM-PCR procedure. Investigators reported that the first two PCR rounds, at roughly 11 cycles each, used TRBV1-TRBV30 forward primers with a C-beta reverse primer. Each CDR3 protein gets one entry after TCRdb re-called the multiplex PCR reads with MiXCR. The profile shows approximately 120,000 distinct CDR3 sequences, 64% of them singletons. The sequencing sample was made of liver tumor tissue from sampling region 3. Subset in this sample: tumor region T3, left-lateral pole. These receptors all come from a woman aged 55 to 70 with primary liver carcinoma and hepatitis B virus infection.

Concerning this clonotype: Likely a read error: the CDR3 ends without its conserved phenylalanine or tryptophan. The DNA for the CDR3 is TGTGCCACCAGTTCCCCTAAGACCTCTACAGAGACCGGGGAGCTGTTTTTA. Its protein is CATSSPKTSTETGELFL. The chain combines TRBV24-1 with TRBJ2-2, with D hard to call. Germline V CDR1 and CDR2: KGHDR, SFDVKD. V was shortened by 6 bases and J by 5 bases, with 21 bases between the two germline ends. The CDR3 totals 17 residues.

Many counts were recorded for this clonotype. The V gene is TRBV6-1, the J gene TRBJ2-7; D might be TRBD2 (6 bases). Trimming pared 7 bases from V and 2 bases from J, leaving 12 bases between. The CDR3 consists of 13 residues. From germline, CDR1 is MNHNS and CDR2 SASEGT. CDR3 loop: CASTPGLTYEQYF. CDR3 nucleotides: TGTGCCAGCACCCCGGGACTCACCTACGAGCAGTACTTC.

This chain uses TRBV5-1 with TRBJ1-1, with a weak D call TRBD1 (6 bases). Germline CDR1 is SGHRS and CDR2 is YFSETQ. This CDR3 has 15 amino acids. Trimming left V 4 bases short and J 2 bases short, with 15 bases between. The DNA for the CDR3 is TGCGCCAGCAGCCCCCTGGCGGGGGCTAACACTGAAGCTTTCTTT. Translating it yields CASSPLAGANTEAFF.

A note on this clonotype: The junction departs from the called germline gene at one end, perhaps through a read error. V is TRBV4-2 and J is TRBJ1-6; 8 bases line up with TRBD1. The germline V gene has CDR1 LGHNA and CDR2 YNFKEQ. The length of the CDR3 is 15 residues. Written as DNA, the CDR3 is TGTGCCAGCGGGGATACAGGGGGACATAATTCAGCCCTCCACTTT. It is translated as CASGDTGGHNSALHF.

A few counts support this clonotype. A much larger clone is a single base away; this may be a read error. CDR3 amino acids: CASSLGGTSAPGELFF. In DNA form, the CDR3 reads TGCGCCAGCAGCTTGGGTGGGACTAGCGCGCCCGGGGAGCTGTTTTTT. The V gene is TRBV5-1, the J gene TRBJ2-2; TRBD2 matches at 10 bases. Trimming took 0 bases from V and 6 from J; bases not matched to a gene: 5. The length of the CDR3 is 16 residues. CDR1 and CDR2 (germline): SGHRS, YFSETQ.

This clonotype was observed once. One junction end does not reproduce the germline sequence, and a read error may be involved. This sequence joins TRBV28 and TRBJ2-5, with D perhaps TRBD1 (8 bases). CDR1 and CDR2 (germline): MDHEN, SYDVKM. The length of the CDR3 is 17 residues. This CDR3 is CASSFGRGRGYQGTQYF. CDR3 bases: TGTGCCAGCAGTTTTGGCAGGGGGCGGGGGTACCAAGGGACCCAGTACTTC.

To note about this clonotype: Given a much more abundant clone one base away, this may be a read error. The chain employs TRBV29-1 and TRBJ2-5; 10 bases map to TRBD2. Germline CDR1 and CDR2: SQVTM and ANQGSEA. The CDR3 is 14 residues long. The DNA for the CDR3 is TGCAGCGTTCCAACAGCGGGAGGGCTGGAGACCCGGTACTTC. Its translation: CSVPTAGGLETRYF.

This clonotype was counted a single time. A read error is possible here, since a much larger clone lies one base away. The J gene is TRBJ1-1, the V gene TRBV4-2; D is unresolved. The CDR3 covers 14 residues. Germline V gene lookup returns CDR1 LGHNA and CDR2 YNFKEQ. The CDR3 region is CASSQDERNTEVFF. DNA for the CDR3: TGTGCCAGCAGCCAAGATGAGAGGAACACTGAAGTTTTCTTT.